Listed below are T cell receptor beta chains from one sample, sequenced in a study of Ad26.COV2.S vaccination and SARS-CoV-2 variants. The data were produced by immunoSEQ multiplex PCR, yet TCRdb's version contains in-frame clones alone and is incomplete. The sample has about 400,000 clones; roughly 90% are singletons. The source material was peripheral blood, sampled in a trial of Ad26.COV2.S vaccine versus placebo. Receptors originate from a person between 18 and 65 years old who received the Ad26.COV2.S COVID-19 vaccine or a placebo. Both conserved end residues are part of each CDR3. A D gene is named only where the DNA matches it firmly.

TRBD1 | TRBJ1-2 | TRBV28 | CASDSWPGQGYGYTF | TGTGCCAGCGACTCCTGGCCGGGACAGGGCTATGGCTACACCTTC
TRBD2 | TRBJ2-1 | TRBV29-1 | CSVETARGRNNEQFF | TGCAGCGTTGAGACAGCGCGGGGGAGAAACAATGAGCAGTTCTTC
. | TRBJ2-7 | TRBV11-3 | CASSLDTGDCEQYF | TGTGCCAGCAGCTTAGACACGGGGGACTGCGAGCAGTACTTC
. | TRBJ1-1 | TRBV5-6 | CASSLVGKMNTEAFF | TGTGCCAGCAGCTTGGTAGGGAAAATGAACACTGAAGCTTTCTTT
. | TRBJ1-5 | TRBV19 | CASTLQGGDQPQHF | TGTGCCAGTACCTTACAGGGCGGTGATCAGCCCCAGCATTTT
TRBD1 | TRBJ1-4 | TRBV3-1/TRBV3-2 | CASSRDRGRNEKLFF | TGTGCCAGCAGTCGAGACAGGGGGCGGAATGAAAAACTGTTTTTT
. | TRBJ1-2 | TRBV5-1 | CASSPVRGGGYTF | TGCGCCAGCAGCCCGGTCAGGGGTGGCGGCTACACCTTC
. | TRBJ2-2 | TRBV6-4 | CASSAQGGPTGELFF | TGTGCCAGCAGTGCCCAGGGAGGTCCCACCGGGGAGCTGTTTTTT
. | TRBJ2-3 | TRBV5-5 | CASSLTGSGTDTQYF | TGTGCCAGCAGCTTGACGGGGTCTGGCACAGATACGCAGTATTTT
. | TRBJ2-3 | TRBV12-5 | CASGLGIATGSTDTQYF | TGTGCTAGTGGTTTGGGAATAGCCACCGGTAGCACAGATACGCAGTATTTT
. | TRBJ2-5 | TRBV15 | CATSRGGDSEETQYF | TGTGCCACCAGCAGAGGGGGGGATTCCGAAGAGACCCAGTACTTC
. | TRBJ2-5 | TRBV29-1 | CSVVGRFTETQYF | TGCAGCGTTGTGGGGCGGTTTACGGAGACCCAGTACTTC
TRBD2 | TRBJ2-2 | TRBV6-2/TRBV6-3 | CASSRTRVANTGELFF | TGTGCCAGCAGTCGGACTAGAGTAGCGAACACCGGGGAGCTGTTTTTT
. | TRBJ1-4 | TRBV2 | CASSELGVEKLFF | TGTGCCAGCAGTGAGTTGGGAGTAGAAAAACTGTTTTTT
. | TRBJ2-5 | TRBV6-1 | CASSEFRDPTQETQYF | TGTGCCAGCAGTGAATTCCGGGACCCCACTCAAGAGACCCAGTACTTC
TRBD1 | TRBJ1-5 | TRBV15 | CATSREGQSGNQPQHF | TGTGCCACCAGCAGAGAGGGACAGTCTGGCAATCAGCCCCAGCATTTT
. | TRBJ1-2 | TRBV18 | CASSPPGFGYTF | TGTGCCAGCTCACCACCCGGGTTCGGCTACACCTTC
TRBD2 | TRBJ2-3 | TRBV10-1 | CASSVKRGGSTDTQYF | TGCGCCAGCAGTGTTAAGCGGGGGGGCAGCACAGATACGCAGTATTTT
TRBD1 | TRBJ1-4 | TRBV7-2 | CASSLTGQGGEKLFF | TGTGCCAGCAGCTTAACGGGACAGGGAGGGGAAAAACTGTTTTTT
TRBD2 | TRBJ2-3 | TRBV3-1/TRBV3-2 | CASSQDRTSGGGTDTQYF | TGTGCCAGCAGCCAAGATAGGACTAGCGGGGGGGGCACAGATACGCAGTATTTT
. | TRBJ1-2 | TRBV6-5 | CASSLGLGQNYGYTF | TGTGCCAGCAGTCTTGGGTTAGGACAGAACTATGGCTACACCTTC
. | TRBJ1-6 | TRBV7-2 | CASSLGWSGAGSPLHF | TGTGCCAGCAGCTTAGGGTGGTCCGGGGCCGGTTCACCCCTCCACTTT
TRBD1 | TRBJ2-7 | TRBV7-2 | CASSLRAGGLYEQYF | TGTGCCAGCAGCTTAAGGGCAGGGGGCCTCTACGAGCAGTACTTC